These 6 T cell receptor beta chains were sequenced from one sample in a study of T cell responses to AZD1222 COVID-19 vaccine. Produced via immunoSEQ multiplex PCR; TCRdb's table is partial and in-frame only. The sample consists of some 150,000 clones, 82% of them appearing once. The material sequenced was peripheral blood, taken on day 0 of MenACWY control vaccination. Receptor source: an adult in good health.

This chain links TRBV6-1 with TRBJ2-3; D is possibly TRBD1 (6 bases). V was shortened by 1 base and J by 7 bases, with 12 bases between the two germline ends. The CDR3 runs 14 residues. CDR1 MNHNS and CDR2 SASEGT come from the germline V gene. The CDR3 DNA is TGTGCCAGCAGTGAAGTCTCCAGGGGCAATACGCAGTATTTT. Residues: CASSEVSRGNTQYF.

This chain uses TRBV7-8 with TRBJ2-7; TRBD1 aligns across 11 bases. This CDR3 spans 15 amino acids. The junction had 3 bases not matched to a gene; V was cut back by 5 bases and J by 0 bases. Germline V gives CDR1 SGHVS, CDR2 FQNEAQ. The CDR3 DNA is TGTGCCAGCAGCAGGGGACAGGGGGGCTCCTACGAGCAGTACTTC. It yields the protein CASSRGQGGSYEQYF. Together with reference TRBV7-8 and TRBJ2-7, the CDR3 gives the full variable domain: GAGVSQSPRYKVAKRGQDVALRCDPISGHVSLFWYQQALGQGPEFLTYFQNEAQLDKSGLPSDRFFAERPEGSVSTLKIQRTQQEDSAVYLCASSRGQGGSYEQYFGPGTRLTVT.

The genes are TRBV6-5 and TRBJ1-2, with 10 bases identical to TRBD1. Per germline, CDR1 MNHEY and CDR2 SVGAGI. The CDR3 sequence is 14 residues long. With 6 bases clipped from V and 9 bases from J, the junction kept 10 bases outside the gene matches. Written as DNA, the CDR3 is TGTGCCAGCAGGGAGGGGACAGGGGCTTTTAGCTACACCTTC. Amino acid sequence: CASREGTGAFSYTF.

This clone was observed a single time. The CDR3 bases are TGTGCCAGCAGGATACAGGGGTTCAATCAGCCCCAGCATTTT. Its translation: CASRIQGFNQPQHF. The chain combines TRBV28 with TRBJ1-5, with TRBD1 identical over 7 bases. Germline V gene lookup returns CDR1 MDHEN and CDR2 SYDVKM. This CDR3 comprises 14 residues. With V trimmed by 6 bases and J by 3 bases, 5 bases remained unmatched. Full variable domain (missing parts from reference TRBV28 and TRBJ1-5): DVKVTQSSRYLVKRTGEKVFLECVQDMDHENMFWYRQDPGLGLRLIYFSYDVKMKEKGDIPEGYSVSREKKERFSLILESASTNQTSMYLCASRIQGFNQPQHFGDGTRLSIL.

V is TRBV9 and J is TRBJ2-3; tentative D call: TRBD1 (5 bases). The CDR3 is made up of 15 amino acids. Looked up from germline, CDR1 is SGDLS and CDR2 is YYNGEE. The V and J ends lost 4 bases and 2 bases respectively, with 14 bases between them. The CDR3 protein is CASSIQQVFTDTQYF. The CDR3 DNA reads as TGTGCCAGCAGCATACAACAGGTCTTCACAGATACGCAGTATTTT.

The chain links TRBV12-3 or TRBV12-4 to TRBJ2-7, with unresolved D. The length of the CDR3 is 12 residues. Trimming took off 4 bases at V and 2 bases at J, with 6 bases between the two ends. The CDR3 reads CASSYDTYEQYF. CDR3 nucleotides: TGTGCCAGCAGTTATGACACCTACGAGCAGTACTTC.